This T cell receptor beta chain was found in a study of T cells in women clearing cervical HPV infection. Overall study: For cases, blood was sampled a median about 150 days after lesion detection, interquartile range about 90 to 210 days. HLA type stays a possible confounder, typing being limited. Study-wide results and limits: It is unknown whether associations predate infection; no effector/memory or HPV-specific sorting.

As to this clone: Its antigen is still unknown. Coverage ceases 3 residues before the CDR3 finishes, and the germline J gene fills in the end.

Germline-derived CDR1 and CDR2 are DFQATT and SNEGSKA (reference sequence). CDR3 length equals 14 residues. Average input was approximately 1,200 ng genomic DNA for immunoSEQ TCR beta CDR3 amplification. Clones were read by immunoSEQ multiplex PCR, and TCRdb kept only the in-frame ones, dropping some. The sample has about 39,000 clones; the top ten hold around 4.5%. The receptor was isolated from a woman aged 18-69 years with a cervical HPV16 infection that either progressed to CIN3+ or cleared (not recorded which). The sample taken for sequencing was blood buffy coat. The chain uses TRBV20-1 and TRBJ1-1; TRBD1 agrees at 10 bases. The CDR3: CSARATDRGFQAFF. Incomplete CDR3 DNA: TGCAGTGCTAGAGCCACGGACAGGGGGTTTCAA.